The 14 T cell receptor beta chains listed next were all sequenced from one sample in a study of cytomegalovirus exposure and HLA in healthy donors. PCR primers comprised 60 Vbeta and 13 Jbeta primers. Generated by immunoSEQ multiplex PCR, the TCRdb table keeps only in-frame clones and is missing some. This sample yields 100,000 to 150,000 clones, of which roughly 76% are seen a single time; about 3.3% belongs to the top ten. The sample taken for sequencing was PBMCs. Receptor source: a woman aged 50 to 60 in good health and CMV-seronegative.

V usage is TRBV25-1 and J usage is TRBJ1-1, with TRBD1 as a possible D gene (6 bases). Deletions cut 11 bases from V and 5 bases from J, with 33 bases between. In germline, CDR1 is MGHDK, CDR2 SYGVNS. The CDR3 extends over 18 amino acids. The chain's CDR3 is CARPRGSGDIVLGTEAFF. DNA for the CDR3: TGTGCCCGGCCCCGAGGCTCAGGGGATATTGTTTTGGGTACTGAAGCTTTCTTT.

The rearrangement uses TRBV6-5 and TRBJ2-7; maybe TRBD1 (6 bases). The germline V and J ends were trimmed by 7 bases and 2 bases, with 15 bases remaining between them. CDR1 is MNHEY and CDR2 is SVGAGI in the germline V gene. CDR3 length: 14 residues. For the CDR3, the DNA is TGTGCCAGCAACCCGACAGGTCAGCCCTACGAGCAGTACTTC. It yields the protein CASNPTGQPYEQYF.

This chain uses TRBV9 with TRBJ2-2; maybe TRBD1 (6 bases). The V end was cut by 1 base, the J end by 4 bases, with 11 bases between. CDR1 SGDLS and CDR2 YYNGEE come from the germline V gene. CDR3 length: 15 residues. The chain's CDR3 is CASSVNREGTGELFF. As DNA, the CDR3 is TGTGCCAGCAGCGTAAACAGGGAAGGCACCGGGGAGCTGTTTTTT.

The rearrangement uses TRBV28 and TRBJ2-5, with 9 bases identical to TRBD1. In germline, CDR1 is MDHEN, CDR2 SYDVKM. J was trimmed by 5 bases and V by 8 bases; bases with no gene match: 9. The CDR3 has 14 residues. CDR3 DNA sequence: TGTGCCAGCGGCCGGGACAGGGTAAGGGAGACCCAGTACTTC. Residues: CASGRDRVRETQYF.

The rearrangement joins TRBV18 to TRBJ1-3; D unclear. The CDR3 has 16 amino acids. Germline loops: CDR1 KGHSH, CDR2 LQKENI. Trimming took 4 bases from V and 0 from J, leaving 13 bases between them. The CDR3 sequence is CASSLGFGNSGNTIYF. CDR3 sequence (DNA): TGTGCCAGCTCACTAGGGTTCGGGAACTCTGGAAACACCATATATTTT.

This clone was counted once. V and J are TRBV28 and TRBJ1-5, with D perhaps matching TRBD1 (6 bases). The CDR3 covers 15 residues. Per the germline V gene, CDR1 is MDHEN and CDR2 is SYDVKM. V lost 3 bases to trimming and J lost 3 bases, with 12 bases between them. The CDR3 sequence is CASSLSQGNNQPQHF. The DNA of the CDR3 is TGTGCCAGCAGTTTGTCACAGGGCAACAATCAGCCCCAGCATTTT.

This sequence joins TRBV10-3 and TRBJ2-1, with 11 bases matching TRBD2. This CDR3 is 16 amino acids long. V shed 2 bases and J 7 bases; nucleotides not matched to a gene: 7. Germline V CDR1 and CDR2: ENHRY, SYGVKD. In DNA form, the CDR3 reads TGTGCCATCAGTGAGATTACTAGCGGGAGTTCGAATGAGCAGTTCTTC. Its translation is CAISEITSGSSNEQFF.

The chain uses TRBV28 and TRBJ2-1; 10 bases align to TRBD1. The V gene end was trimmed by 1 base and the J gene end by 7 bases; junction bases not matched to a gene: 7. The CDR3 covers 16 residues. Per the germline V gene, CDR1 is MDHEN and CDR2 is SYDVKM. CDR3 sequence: CASSLSPGQGSNEQFF. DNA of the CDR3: TGTGCCAGCAGTTTATCCCCGGGACAGGGGTCGAATGAGCAGTTCTTC.

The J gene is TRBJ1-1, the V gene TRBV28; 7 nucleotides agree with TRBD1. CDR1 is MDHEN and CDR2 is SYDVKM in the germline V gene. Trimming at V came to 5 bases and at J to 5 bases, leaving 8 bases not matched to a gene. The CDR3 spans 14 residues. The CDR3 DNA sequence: TGTGCCAGCAGTCCTGAAAGACAGGGAACTGAAGCTTTCTTT. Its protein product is CASSPERQGTEAFF.

The CDR3 sequence is CAISEEGSSYNEQFF. CDR3 DNA sequence: TGTGCCATCAGTGAGGAGGGAAGCTCCTACAATGAGCAGTTCTTC. V gene TRBV10-3 combines with J gene TRBJ2-1, with D tentatively TRBD2 (5 bases). Trimming shortened V by 2 bases and J by 0 bases, and 8 bases separated the two germline ends. The CDR3 contains 15 residues. Germline CDR1 reads ENHRY; CDR2 reads SYGVKD.

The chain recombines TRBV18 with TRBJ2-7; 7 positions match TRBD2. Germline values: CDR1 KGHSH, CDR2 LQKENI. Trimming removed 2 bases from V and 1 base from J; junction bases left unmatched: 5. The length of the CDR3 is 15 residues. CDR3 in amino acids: CASSPRTSLSYEQYF. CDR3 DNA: TGTGCCAGCTCACCAAGGACTAGTCTTTCCTACGAGCAGTACTTC.

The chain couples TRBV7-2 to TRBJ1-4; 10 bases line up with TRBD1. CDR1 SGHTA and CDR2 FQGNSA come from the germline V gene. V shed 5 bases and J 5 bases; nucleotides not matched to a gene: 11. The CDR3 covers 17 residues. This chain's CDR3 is CASSRQGAETLNEKLFF. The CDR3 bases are TGTGCCAGCAGCCGACAGGGGGCCGAAACTCTGAATGAAAAACTGTTTTTT.

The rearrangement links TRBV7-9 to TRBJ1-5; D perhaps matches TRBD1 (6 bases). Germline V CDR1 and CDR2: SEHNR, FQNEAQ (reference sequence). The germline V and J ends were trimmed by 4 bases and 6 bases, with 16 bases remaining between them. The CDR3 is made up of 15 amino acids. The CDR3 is CASSSGGGGGQPQHF. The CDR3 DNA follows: TGTGCCAGCAGCTCCGGGGGGGGCGGAGGTCAGCCCCAGCATTTT.

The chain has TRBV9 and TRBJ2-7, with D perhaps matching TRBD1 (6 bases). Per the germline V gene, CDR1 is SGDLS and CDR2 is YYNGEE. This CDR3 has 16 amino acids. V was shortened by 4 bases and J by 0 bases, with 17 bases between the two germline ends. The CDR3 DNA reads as TGTGCCAGCAGCCCATCCATCGGGACAAGCTCCTACGAGCAGTACTTC. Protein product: CASSPSIGTSSYEQYF.